This T cell receptor (beta chain) was observed in a study of PD-1 blockade in classical Hodgkin lymphoma. Assay used: immunoSEQ multiplex PCR; TCRdb lists only in-frame clones, some missing. The sample holds some 93,000 clones, 75% to 85% seen once. The germline V gene has CDR1 MNHEY and CDR2 SMNVEV (reference sequence). The V gene end was trimmed by 0 bases and the J gene end by 7 bases; junction bases not matched to a gene: 5. CDR3 length: 14 amino acids. Documented time point: cycle 4 day 1 (C4D1), after less than seven weeks of nivolumab. Each and every patient relapsed after autologous stem cell transplantation, and patients got differing brentuximab vedotin exposure.

V gene TRBV27 combines with J gene TRBJ1-1, with 7 bases identical to TRBD1. The TCR was taken from a human donor with classical Hodgkin lymphoma. The starting material was peripheral blood mononuclear cells (PBMCs), obtained before the fourth cycle of nivolumab. The CDR3 nucleotides read TGTGCCAGCAGTTTATCGGGGACAGCCATTGAAGCTTTCTTT. It yields the protein CASSLSGTAIEAFF.